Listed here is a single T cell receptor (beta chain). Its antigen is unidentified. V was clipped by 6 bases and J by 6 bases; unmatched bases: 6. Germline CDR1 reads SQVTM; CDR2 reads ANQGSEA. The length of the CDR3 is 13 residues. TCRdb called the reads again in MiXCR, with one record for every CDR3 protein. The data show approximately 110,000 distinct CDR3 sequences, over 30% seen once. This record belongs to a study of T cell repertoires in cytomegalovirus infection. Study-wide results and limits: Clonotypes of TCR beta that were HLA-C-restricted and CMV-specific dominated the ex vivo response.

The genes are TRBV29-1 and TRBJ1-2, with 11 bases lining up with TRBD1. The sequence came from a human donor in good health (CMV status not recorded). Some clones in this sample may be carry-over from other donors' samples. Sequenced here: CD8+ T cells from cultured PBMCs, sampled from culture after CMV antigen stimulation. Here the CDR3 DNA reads TGCAGCGTGGACAGGGGGCGTCTCGATGGCTACACCTTC. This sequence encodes CSVDRGRLDGYTF.